This T cell receptor (beta chain) is drawn from a study of CD8 T cells in ankylosing spondylitis. The table lists this clonotype with many counts. Its antigen is unknown. Trimming took 8 bases from V and 6 from J, leaving 16 bases between them. CDR1 SNHLY and CDR2 FYNNEI come from the germline V gene. CDR3 length: 13 residues. The authors made TCR beta libraries by quantitative 5'-RACE with molecular barcodes. MiXCR, applied by TCRdb to the 5' RACE reads, yields one record per CDR3 protein. The sample holds some 330,000 distinct CDR3 sequences; approximately 8% are singletons and the top ten take roughly 14%. Study-wide findings and caveats: The authors found the disease-linked clones to be CD8+ and relatively rare in peripheral blood. Characteristic, it appeared, of ankylosing spondylitis blood was a TCR beta motif of seven or eight highly homologous variants. Reports of some motif variants in reactive arthritis synovial fluid and blood predate this one. The authors reported significant enrichment of disease-linked clones in matched ankylosing spondylitis synovial fluid.

The chain links TRBV2 to TRBJ1-2; no reliable D call. The sequence was collected from a male donor with ankylosing spondylitis. Sequenced: blood, either unsorted or a sorted T cell fraction (not recorded which). CDR3 bases: TGTGCCAGCTGTAGGTTTTCTGGGAATGGCTACACCTTC. Amino acid sequence: CASCRFSGNGYTF.